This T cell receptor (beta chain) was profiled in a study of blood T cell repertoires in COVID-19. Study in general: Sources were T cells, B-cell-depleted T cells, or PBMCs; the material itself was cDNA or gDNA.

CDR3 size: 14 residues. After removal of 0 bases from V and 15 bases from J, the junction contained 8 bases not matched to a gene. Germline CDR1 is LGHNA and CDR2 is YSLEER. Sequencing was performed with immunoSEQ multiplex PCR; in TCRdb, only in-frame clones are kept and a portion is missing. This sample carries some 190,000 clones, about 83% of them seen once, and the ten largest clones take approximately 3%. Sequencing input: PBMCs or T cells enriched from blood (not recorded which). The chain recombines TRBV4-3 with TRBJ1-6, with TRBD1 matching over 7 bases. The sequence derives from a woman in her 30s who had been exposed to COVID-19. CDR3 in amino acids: CASSQDRGAGGLHF. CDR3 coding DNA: TGCGCCAGCAGCCAAGACAGGGGGGCCGGGGGCCTCCACTTT.